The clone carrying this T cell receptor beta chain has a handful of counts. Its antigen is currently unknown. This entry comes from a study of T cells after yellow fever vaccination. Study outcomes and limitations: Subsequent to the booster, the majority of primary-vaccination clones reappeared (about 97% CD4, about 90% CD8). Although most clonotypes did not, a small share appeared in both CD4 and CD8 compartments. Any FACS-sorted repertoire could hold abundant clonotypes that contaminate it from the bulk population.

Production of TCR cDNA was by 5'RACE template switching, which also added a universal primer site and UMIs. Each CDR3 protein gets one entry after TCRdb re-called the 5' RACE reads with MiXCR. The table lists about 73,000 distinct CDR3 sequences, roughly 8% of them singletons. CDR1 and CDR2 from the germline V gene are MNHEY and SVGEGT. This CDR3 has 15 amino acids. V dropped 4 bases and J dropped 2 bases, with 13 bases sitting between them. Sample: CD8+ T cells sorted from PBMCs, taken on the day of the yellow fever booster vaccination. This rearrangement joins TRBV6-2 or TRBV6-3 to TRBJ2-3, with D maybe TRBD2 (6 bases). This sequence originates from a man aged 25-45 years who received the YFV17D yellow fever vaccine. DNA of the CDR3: TGTGCCAGCAGTTCGGGGGAGTCCTCCACAGATACGCAGTATTTT. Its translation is CASSSGESSTDTQYF.